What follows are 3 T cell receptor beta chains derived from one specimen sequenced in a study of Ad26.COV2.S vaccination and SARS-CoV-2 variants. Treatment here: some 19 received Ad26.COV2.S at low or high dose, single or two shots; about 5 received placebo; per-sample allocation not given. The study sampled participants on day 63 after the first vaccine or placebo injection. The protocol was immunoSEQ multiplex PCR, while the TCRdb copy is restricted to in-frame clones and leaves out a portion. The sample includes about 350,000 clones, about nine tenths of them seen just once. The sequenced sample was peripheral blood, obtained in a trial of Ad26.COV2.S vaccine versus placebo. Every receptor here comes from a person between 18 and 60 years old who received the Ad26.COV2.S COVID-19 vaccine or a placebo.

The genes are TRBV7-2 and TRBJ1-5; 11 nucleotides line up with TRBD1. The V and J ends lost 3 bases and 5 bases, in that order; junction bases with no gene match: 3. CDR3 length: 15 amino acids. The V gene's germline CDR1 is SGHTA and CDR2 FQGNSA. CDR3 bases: TGTGCCAGCAGCTTGGACAGGGGGCTCGATCAGCCCCAGCATTTT. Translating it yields CASSLDRGLDQPQHF.

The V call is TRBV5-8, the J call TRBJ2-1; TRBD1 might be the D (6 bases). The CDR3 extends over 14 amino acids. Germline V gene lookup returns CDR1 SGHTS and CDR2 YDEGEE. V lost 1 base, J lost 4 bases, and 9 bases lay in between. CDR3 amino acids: CASSLFRGYNEQFF. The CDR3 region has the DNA TGTGCCAGCAGCTTGTTCAGGGGTTACAATGAGCAGTTCTTC.

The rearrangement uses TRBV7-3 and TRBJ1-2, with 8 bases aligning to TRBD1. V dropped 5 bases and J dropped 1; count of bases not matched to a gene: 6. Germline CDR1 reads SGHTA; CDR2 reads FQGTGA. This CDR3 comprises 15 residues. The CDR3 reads CASSPRTGNNYGYTF. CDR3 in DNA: TGTGCCAGCAGCCCAAGGACAGGGAATAACTATGGCTACACCTTC. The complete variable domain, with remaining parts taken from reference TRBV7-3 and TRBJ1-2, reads GAGVSQTPSNKVTEKGKYVELRCDPISGHTALYWYRQSLGQGPEFLIYFQGTGAADDSGLPNDRFFAVRPEGSVSTLKIQRTERGDSAVYLCASSPRTGNNYGYTFGSGTRLTVV.